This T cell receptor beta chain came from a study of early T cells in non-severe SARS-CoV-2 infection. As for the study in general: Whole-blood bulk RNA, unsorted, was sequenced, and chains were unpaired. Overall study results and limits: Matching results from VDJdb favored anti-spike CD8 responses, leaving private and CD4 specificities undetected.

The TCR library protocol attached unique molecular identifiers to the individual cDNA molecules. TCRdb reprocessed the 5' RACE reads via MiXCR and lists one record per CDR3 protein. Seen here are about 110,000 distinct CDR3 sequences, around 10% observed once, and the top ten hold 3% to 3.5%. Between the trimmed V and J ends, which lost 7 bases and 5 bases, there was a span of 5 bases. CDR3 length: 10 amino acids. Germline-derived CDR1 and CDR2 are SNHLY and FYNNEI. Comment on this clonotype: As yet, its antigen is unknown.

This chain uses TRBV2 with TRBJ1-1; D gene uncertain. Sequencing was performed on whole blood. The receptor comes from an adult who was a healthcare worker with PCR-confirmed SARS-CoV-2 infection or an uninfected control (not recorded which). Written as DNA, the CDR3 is TGTGCCAGCATAAGGACTGAAGCTTTCTTT. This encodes CASIRTEAFF. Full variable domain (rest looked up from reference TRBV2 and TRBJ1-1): EPEVTQTPSHQVTQMGQEVILRCVPISNHLYFYWYRQILGQKVEFLVSFYNNEISEKSEIFDDQFSVERPDGSNFTLKIRSTKLEDSAMYFCASIRTEAFFGQGTRLTVV.